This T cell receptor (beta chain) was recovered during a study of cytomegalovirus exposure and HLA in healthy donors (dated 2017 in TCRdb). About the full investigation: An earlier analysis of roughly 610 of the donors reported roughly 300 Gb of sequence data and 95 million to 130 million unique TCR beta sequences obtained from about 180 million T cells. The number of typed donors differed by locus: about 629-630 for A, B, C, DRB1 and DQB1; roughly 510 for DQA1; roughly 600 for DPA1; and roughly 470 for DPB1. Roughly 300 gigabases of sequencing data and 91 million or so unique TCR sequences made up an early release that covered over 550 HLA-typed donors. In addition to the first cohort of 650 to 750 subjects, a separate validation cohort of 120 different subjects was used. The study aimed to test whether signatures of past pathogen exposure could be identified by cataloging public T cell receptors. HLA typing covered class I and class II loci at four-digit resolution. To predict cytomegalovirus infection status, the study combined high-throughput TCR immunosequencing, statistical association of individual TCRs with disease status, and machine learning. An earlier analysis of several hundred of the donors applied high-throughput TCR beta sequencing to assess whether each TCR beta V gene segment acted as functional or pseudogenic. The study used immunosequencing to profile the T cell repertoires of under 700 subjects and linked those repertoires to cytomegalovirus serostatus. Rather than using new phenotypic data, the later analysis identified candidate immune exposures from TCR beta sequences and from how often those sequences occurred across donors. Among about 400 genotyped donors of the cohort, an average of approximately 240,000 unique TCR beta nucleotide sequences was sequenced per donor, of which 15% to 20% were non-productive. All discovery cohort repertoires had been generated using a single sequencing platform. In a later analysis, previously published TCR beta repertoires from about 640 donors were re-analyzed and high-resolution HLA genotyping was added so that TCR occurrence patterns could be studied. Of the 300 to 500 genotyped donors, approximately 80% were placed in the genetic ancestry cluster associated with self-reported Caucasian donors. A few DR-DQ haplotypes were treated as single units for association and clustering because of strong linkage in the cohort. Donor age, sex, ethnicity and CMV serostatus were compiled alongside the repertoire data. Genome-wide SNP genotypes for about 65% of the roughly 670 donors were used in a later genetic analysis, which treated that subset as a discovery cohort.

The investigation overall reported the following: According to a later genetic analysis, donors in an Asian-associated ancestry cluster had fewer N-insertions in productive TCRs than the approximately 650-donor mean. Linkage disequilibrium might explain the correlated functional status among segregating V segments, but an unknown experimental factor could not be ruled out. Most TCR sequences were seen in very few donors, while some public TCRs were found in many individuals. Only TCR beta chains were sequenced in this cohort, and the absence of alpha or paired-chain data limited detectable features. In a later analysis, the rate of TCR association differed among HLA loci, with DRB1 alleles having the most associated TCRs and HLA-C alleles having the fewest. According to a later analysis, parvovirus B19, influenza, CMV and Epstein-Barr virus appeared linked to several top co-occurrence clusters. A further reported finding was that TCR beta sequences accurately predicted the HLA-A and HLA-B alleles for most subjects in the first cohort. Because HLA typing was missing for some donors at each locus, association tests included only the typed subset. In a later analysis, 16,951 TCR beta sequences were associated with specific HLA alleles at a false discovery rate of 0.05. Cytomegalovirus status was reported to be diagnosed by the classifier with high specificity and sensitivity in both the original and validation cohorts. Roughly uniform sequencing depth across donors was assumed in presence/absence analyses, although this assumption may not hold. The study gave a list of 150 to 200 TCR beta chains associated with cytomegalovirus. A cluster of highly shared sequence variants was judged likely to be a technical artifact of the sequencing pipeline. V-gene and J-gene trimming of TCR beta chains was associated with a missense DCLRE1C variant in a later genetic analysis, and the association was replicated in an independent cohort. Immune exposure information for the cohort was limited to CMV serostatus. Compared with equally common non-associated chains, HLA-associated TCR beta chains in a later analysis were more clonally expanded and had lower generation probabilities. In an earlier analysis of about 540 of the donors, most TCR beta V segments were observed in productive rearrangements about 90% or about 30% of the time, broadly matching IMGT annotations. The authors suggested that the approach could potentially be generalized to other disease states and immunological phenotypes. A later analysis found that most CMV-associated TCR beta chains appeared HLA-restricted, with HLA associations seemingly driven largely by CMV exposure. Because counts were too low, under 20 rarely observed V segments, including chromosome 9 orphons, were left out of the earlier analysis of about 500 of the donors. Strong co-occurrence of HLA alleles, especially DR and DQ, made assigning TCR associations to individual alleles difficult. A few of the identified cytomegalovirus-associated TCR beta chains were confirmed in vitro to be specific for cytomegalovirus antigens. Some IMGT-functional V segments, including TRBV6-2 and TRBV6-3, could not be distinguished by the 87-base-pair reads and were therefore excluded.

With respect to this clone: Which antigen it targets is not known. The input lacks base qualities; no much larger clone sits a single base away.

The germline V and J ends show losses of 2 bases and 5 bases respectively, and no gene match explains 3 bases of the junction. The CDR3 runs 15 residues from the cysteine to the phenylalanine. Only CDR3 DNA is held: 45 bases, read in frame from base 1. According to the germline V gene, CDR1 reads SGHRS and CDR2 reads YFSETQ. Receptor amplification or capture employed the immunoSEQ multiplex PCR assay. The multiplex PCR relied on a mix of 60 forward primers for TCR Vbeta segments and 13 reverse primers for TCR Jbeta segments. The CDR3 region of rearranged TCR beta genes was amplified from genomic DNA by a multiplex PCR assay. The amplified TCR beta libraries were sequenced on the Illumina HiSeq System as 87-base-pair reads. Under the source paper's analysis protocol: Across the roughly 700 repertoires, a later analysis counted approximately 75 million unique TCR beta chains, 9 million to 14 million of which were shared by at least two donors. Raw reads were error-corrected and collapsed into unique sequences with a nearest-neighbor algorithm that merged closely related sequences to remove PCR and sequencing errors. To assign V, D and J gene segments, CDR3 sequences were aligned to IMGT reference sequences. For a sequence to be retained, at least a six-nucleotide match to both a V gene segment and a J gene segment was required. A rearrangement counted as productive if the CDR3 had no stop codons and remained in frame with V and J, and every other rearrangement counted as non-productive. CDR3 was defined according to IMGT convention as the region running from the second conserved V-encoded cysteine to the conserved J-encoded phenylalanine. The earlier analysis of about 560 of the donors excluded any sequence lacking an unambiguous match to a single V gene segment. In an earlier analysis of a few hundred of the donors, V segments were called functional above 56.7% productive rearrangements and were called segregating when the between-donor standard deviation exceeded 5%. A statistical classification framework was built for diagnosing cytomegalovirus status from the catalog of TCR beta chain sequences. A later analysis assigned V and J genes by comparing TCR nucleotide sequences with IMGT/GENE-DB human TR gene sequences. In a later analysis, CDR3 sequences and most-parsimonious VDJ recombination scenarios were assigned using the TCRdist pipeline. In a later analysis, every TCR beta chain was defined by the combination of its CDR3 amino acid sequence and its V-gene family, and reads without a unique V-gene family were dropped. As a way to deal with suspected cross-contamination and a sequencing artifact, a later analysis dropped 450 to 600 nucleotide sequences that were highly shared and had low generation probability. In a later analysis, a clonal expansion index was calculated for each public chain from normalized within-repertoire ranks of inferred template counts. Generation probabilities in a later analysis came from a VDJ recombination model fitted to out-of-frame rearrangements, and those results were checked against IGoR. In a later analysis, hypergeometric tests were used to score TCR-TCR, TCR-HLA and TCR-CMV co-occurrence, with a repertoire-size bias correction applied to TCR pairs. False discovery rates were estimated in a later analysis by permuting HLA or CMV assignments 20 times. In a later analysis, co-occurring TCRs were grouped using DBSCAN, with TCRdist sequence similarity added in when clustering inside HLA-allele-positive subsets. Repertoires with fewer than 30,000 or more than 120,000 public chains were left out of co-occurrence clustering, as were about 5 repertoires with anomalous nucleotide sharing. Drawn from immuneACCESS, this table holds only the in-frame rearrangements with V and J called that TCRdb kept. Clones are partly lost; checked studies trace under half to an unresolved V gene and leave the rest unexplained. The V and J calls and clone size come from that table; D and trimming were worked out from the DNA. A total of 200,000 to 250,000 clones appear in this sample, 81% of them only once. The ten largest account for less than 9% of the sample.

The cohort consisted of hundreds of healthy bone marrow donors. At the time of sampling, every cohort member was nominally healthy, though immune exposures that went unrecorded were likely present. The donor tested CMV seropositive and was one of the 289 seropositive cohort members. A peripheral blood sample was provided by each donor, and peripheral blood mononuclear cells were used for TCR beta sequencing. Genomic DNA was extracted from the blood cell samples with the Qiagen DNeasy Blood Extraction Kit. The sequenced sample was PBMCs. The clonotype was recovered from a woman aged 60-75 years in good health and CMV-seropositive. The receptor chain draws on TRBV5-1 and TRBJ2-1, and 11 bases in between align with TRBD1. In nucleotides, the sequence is TGCGCCAGCAGCTTACGGACAGGGGGCAACAATGAGCAGTTCTTC. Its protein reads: CASSLRTGGNNEQFF. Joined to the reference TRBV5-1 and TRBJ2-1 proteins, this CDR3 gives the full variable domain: KAGVTQTPRYLIKTRGQQVTLSCSPISGHRSVSWYQQTPGQGLQFLFEYFSETQRNKGNFPGRFSGRQFSNSRSEMNVSTLELGDSALYLCASSLRTGGNNEQFFGPGTRLTVL.